What follows is one TCR beta chain and its context. What it recognizes is unknown. The record originates from a study of Graves' ophthalmopathy and Graves' hyperthyroidism. Whole-study results and caveats: Blood was where most expanded thyroid clonotypes above 0.001 frequency also turned up. Ophthalmopathy and stable hyperthyroidism were discriminated by a 13-signature model, with over 85% sensitivity and around 81% specificity.

The authors amplified TCR beta CDR3 regions from RNA transcripts. After a first-round RT-PCR with HTBI primers, a second-round multiplex PCR was run. TCRdb reprocessed the multiplex PCR reads via MiXCR and lists one record per CDR3 protein. The sample consists of 600,000 to 950,000 distinct CDR3 sequences, 35% to 50% of them appearing once. V shed 3 bases, J shed 4 bases, and the junction held 10 bases outside the gene matches. The CDR3 covers 16 residues. Per the germline V gene, CDR1 is MNHEY and CDR2 is SVGAGI. Sampling 10 ml of fresh peripheral blood provided the PBMCs. Sequences were obtained from peripheral blood. This receptor was identified in an adult man with Graves' ophthalmopathy. This chain joins TRBV6-5 and TRBJ1-2; the match to TRBD1 covers 8 bases. The CDR3 DNA follows: TGTGCCAGCAGTTATTTACAGACAGGGGAGGTCTATGGCTACACCTTC. Encoded protein: CASSYLQTGEVYGYTF.